This T cell receptor (beta chain) emerged from a study of spatial heterogeneity in lung cancer. For the study at large: An average of more than ten raw reads was observed per unique TCR and UMI combination. Study-wide results and caveats: In tumors, expanded intratumoral alpha and beta TCR counts tracked mutation counts.

MiXCR, applied by TCRdb to the 5' RACE reads, yields one record per CDR3 protein. This table holds 17,000 or so distinct CDR3 sequences, 6.2% found once. As for time point: sample taken at primary tumor resection. This clonotype is medium-sized (0.01 to 0.1%) within its sample. What it binds is not known. V trimming: 5 bases; J trimming: 6 bases; junction bases outside the gene matches: 13. This CDR3 has 14 amino acids. CDR1 DFQATT and CDR2 SNEGSKA come from the germline V gene (reference sequence). The sequencing here drew on lung tumor tissue, taken at surgery. This clonotype originated in a male donor with early-stage non-small cell lung cancer. The V and J genes are TRBV20-1 and TRBJ2-7, with 7 bases lining up with TRBD1. Here the CDR3 reads CSALSPGQLTEQYF. CDR3 nucleotide sequence: TGCAGTGCTCTCTCTCCGGGACAGCTTACCGAGCAGTACTTC.